Listed here are 31 T cell receptor beta chains from one sample, sequenced in a study of CD8 T cells in ankylosing spondylitis. Findings and limits, study-wide: Ankylosing spondylitis blood seemed to carry a telltale TCR beta motif made of eight or nine highly homologous variants.

Antigen specificity for these receptors is unknown. MiXCR, applied by TCRdb to the 5' RACE reads, yields one record per CDR3 protein. This table holds over 600,000 distinct CDR3 sequences, around a fifth found once. The sequenced sample was blood, either unsorted or a sorted T cell fraction (not recorded which). These receptors all stem from a male donor with ankylosing spondylitis.

A few counts support this clonotype. The chain employs TRBV20-1 and TRBJ1-5; D gene unclear. This CDR3 is built from 16 residues. Trimming took 6 bases from V and 0 from J, leaving 18 bases between them. CDR1 and CDR2 (germline): DFQATT, SNEGSKA (reference sequence). The CDR3 loop reads CSAGGSQRYSNQPQHF. The CDR3 nucleotides are TGCAGTGCCGGAGGATCACAGCGATATAGCAATCAGCCCCAGCATTTT.

This clonotype was detected only a few times. The chain joins TRBV20-1 to TRBJ2-5; D unresolved. Germline CDR1 and CDR2: DFQATT and SNEGSKA (reference sequence). CDR3 length equals 13 residues. V was pared by 4 bases and J by 2 bases, with 11 bases between. The CDR3 coding sequence is TGCAGTGCTAAGGATTGGCAGCAAGAGACCCAGTACTTC. It encodes CSAKDWQQETQYF.

V and J are TRBV21-1 and TRBJ2-7. TRBV21-1 is a documented pseudogene. There are 11 residues in the CDR3. The CDR3 DNA reads as TGTGCCAGAGGGATTGCCTACGAGCAGTACTTC. It yields the protein CARGIAYEQYF.

The chain is built from TRBV21-1 and TRBJ2-7. TRBV21-1 is marked as a pseudogene. The CDR3 is 9 residues long. The CDR3 DNA reads TGTGCCAGCAGCAAAGCCTGGTTATTC. It is translated as CASSKAWLF.

The chain recombines TRBV4-3 with TRBJ2-7, with 8 positions matching TRBD2. In germline, CDR1 is LGHNA, CDR2 YSLEER. V trimming: 0 bases; J trimming: 2 bases; junction bases outside the gene matches: 9. The CDR3 runs 17 residues. DNA of the CDR3: TGCGCCAGCAGCCAAGAAAGGACCGCGGGAGGAACCTACGAGCAGTACTTC. This gives the protein CASSQERTAGGTYEQYF.

This clonotype showed up just once. V gene TRBV10-3 combines with J gene TRBJ2-1; 7 bases fit TRBD2. The V segment lost 6 bases and the J segment 0 bases; nucleotides outside the gene matches: 8. CDR3 length: 16 residues. Per germline, CDR1 ENHRY and CDR2 SYGVKD. The CDR3 is CAISQLATSSYNEQFF. The CDR3 DNA sequence: TGTGCCATCAGCCAACTAGCGACCAGCTCCTACAATGAGCAGTTCTTC.

The chain links TRBV2 to TRBJ2-7, with TRBD2 matching over 14 bases. Trimming took 6 bases from V and 4 from J; bases not matched to a gene: 5. This CDR3 has 15 amino acids. Germline V gene sequence: CDR1 SNHLY, CDR2 FYNNEI. The CDR3 DNA is TGTGCCAGCAGCGATGGACTAGCGGGAGGTTACGAGCAGTACTTC. Translation: CASSDGLAGGYEQYF.

This clonotype was observed a few times. In nucleotides, the CDR3 is TGTGCCACCAGAGAGCGGAACACAGATACGCAGTATTTT. As protein: CATRERNTDTQYF. The chain employs TRBV24-1 and TRBJ2-3; TRBD2 might be the D (5 bases). The length of the CDR3 is 13 residues. Trimming cost V 7 bases and J 2 bases, with 9 bases left between them. Germline V gives CDR1 KGHDR, CDR2 SFDVKD.

Only a few counts were recorded for this clonotype. J is TRBJ1-2 and V is TRBV2; 7 positions match TRBD1. The V segment lost 5 bases and the J segment 0 bases; nucleotides outside the gene matches: 6. Germline CDR1 is SNHLY and CDR2 is FYNNEI. The CDR3 contains 15 residues. CDR3 amino acids: CASSRDRPPNYGYTF. CDR3 sequence (DNA): TGTGCCAGCAGTCGGGACAGACCCCCTAACTATGGCTACACCTTC.

This clonotype was seen more than once but under ten times. The chain is built from TRBV7-9 and TRBJ2-1; the D is unclear. The germline V gene encodes CDR1 SEHNR and CDR2 FQNEAQ (reference sequence). The V end was cut by 1 base, the J end by 13 bases, with 11 bases between. The CDR3 runs to 12 residues. CDR3 region: CASSLEYLAQFF. The CDR3 region has the DNA TGTGCCAGCAGCTTAGAATACCTTGCCCAGTTCTTC. The whole variable domain, remainder taken from reference TRBV7-9 and TRBJ2-1, is DTGVSQNPRHKITKRGQNVTFRCDPISEHNRLYWYRQTLGQGPEFLTYFQNEAQLEKSRLLSDRFSAERPKGSFSTLEIQRTEQGDSAMYLCASSLEYLAQFFGPGTRLTVL.

In its sample, this clonotype was seen a few times. This sequence joins TRBV7-7 and TRBJ2-5, with D maybe TRBD1 (6 bases). V shed 2 bases and J shed 0 bases, with 19 bases lying between them. Germline CDR1 SSHAT, CDR2 FNYEAQ (reference sequence). The CDR3 has 18 residues. This CDR3 is CASSLLRLTGRYQETQYF. DNA for the CDR3: TGTGCCAGCAGCTTATTACGGCTGACAGGACGGTACCAAGAGACCCAGTACTTC.

This clonotype appeared a few times. This chain connects TRBV2 to TRBJ1-1; 9 bases align to TRBD1. CDR1 SNHLY and CDR2 FYNNEI come from the germline V gene. This CDR3 comprises 13 residues. The junction had 4 bases not matched to a gene; V was cut back by 6 bases and J by 5 bases. The CDR3 sequence: CASRQGAGTEAFF. In DNA form, the CDR3 reads TGTGCCAGCAGACAGGGGGCTGGTACTGAAGCTTTCTTT.

This clonotype was found many times. The V call is TRBV29-1, the J call TRBJ2-3; D ambiguous. V lost 4 bases, J lost 6 bases, and 8 bases lay in between. Germline V gives CDR1 SQVTM, CDR2 ANQGSEA. This CDR3 spans 11 amino acids. CDR3 sequence (DNA): TGCAGCGTTGCCAGCAAGGATACGCAGTATTTT. Translated: CSVASKDTQYF.

The chain is built from TRBV20-1 and TRBJ2-5; TRBD2 aligns across 15 bases. CDR3 length: 16 amino acids. V shed 3 bases and J 2 bases; nucleotides not matched to a gene: 4. The germline V gene has CDR1 DFQATT and CDR2 SNEGSKA (reference sequence). The CDR3 sequence is CSASGTSGGKQETQYF. CDR3 in DNA: TGCAGTGCTAGCGGGACTAGCGGGGGGAAACAAGAGACCCAGTACTTC.

This clonotype was counted once. The chain links TRBV4-3 to TRBJ2-7; no clear D. Trimming removed 0 bases from V and 3 bases from J, with 18 bases in between. There are 17 residues in the CDR3. Germline values: CDR1 LGHNA, CDR2 YSLEER. For the CDR3, the DNA is TGCGCCAGCAGCCAAGATCTTCAAGTAGGCAACCTCTACGAGCAGTACTTC. This sequence encodes CASSQDLQVGNLYEQYF.

In this sample, this clonotype turned up a few times. This chain joins TRBV12-3 or TRBV12-4 and TRBJ2-4; TRBD1 is a possible D gene (5 bases). The CDR3 has 13 residues. Trimming removed 8 bases from V and 8 bases from J, with 16 bases in between. CDR3 sequence: CASRSLGVDIQYF. The CDR3 DNA reads as TGTGCCAGCCGGTCCCTAGGGGTGGACATTCAGTACTTC.

As DNA, the CDR3 is TGTGCCAGCAGCTTGTTGGTCGAAGAAAAACTGTTTTTT. It yields the protein CASSLLVEEKLFF. The rearrangement links TRBV5-6 to TRBJ1-4; D is ambiguous. The CDR3 has 13 amino acids. Germline assignment: CDR1 SGHDT and CDR2 YYEEEE. With 1 base removed from V and 8 bases from J, the gap between germline ends came to 9 bases.

The table lists this clonotype with many counts. This sequence joins TRBV4-2 and TRBJ1-2; D gene ambiguous. This CDR3 comprises 12 residues. The germline V and J ends were trimmed by 0 bases and 2 bases, with 1 base remaining between them. Per germline, CDR1 LGHNA and CDR2 YNFKEQ. CDR3 in amino acids: CASSQDNYGYTF. The CDR3 bases are TGTGCCAGCAGCCAAGACAACTATGGCTACACCTTC.

This chain connects TRBV6-5 to TRBJ1-2; D gene ambiguous. V was clipped by 2 bases and J by 4 bases, with 8 bases between them. Germline V gene data show CDR1 as MNHEY and CDR2 as SVGAGI. The CDR3 runs to 13 residues. The CDR3 coding sequence is TGTGCCAGCAGTTACGAGGCCAGCTATGGCTACACCTTC. Translation gives CASSYEASYGYTF.

CDR3 DNA sequence: TGTGCCAGCAGCTTCAGGGACCGTAACACCGGGGAGCTGTTTTTT. It is translated as CASSFRDRNTGELFF. The V and J genes are TRBV7-8 and TRBJ2-2; D may match TRBD1 or TRBD2 (5 bases each). The CDR3 is 15 residues long. V gave up 3 bases and J gave up 2 bases, with 10 bases separating them. Per the germline V gene, CDR1 is SGHVS and CDR2 is FQNEAQ.

The V gene is TRBV29-1, the J gene TRBJ2-5; 14 nucleotides align to TRBD2. Germline V gene sequence: CDR1 SQVTM, CDR2 ANQGSEA. This CDR3 has 14 amino acids. V lost 6 bases to trimming and J lost 4 bases; unmatched junction nucleotides: 4. The CDR3 DNA reads TGCAGCGTGGGACTAGCGGGGGCCCGAGAGACCCAGTACTTC. This encodes CSVGLAGARETQYF.

This clonotype has more than one count but fewer than ten. This sequence joins TRBV29-1 and TRBJ1-1; the D gene is possibly TRBD1 (5 bases). CDR3 length equals 12 residues. Between the trimmed V and J ends, which lost 7 bases and 3 bases, there was a span of 12 bases. Per the germline V gene, CDR1 is SQVTM and CDR2 is ANQGSEA. In DNA, the CDR3 is TGCAGCGCCGAGGAGGGGTACACTGAAGCTTTCTTT. This translates into CSAEEGYTEAFF. Together with reference TRBV29-1 and TRBJ1-1, the CDR3 gives the full variable domain: SAVISQKPSRDICQRGTSLTIQCQVDSQVTMMFWYRQQPGQSLTLIATANQGSEATYESGFVIDKFPISRPNLTFSTLTVSNMSPEDSSIYLCSAEEGYTEAFFGQGTRLTVV.

This sequence joins TRBV12-3 or TRBV12-4 and TRBJ2-2, with TRBD2 matching 10 bases. After removal of 5 bases from V and 7 bases from J, the junction contained 7 bases not matched to a gene. CDR3 size: 15 residues. The CDR3 DNA reads as TGTGCCAGCAGTACCAGCGGGAGGGCCGGCGGGGAGCTGTTTTTT. It yields the protein CASSTSGRAGGELFF.

The chain uses TRBV7-8 and TRBJ2-5; 7 bases align to TRBD1. Germline V gives CDR1 SGHVS, CDR2 FQNEAQ. V was clipped by 6 bases and J by 1 base; unmatched bases: 2. This CDR3 has 13 residues. The CDR3 bases are TGTGCCAGCAGGACAGGGATCCAAGAGACCCAGTACTTC. Translated, it gives CASRTGIQETQYF.

This chain uses TRBV3-1 with TRBJ2-7; D may be TRBD2 (6 bases). Germline lookup yields CDR1 LGHDT and CDR2 YNNKEL (reference sequence). The CDR3 contains 14 residues. V was shortened by 6 bases and J by 3 bases, with 15 bases between the two germline ends. CDR3 bases: TGTGCCAGCAGTACGGGTAGCGGACTCTACGAGCAGTACTTC. Amino acid sequence: CASSTGSGLYEQYF.

The chain carries TRBV29-1 and TRBJ2-2; 7 bases are shared with TRBD2. Per the germline V gene, CDR1 is SQVTM and CDR2 is ANQGSEA. V was pared by 6 bases and J by 4 bases, with 11 bases of the junction left unmatched. The CDR3 consists of 15 residues. CDR3 in DNA: TGCAGCGTCGCGGGGAGGGCCGGGGGCACCGGGGAGCTGTTTTTT. It yields the protein CSVAGRAGGTGELFF.

This clonotype was seen repeatedly, ten times or more. The chain recombines TRBV24-1 with TRBJ2-2, with 9 positions matching TRBD1. There are 16 residues in the CDR3. V shed 1 base, J shed 3 bases, and the junction held 2 bases outside the gene matches. Germline CDR1 is KGHDR and CDR2 is SFDVKD. CDR3 protein: CATSDLRQGDTGELFF. Written as DNA, the CDR3 is TGTGCCACCAGTGATTTACGACAGGGGGACACCGGGGAGCTGTTTTTT.

The rearrangement links TRBV29-1 to TRBJ1-2; the D is unclear. The CDR3 length is 14 residues. V was clipped by 1 base and J by 8 bases, with 17 bases between them. Germline V gene data show CDR1 as SQVTM and CDR2 as ANQGSEA. The CDR3 sequence is CSVEVSARSSGYTF. The CDR3 DNA reads as TGCAGCGTTGAAGTTAGTGCCAGGTCGAGCGGCTACACCTTC.

This clonotype was counted between two and nine times. The V gene is TRBV7-9, the J gene TRBJ2-7, with D perhaps given as TRBD1 or TRBD2 (5 bases each). This CDR3 contains 14 residues. Deletions cut 5 bases from V and 2 bases from J, with 13 bases between. Per germline, CDR1 SEHNR and CDR2 FQNEAQ (reference sequence). The CDR3 protein is CASSPGTIAYEQYF. Here the CDR3 DNA reads TGTGCCAGCAGCCCCGGGACGATTGCCTACGAGCAGTACTTC.

The J gene is TRBJ2-2, the V gene TRBV12-3 or TRBV12-4; a possible D gene is TRBD2 (5 bases). The length of the CDR3 is 14 residues. Deletions cut 10 bases from V and 4 bases from J, with 16 bases between. The CDR3 DNA reads TGTGCCATTTCCGAAGTAGCGTTCACCGGGGAGCTGTTTTTT. Amino acid sequence: CAISEVAFTGELFF.

This CDR3 is CASSQTLSYEQYF. The CDR3 nucleotides are TGTGCCAGCAGTCAGACTCTCTCCTACGAGCAGTACTTC. The chain uses TRBV11-2 and TRBJ2-7; D gene uncertain. The length of the CDR3 is 13 residues. In germline, CDR1 is SGHAT, CDR2 FQNNGV. V lost 6 bases and J lost 0, with 9 bases in between.